This is a list of T cell receptor beta chains from one sample in a study of T cell clusters in autoimmune cytopenias. TCRdb re-called the multiplex PCR reads and shows each CDR3 protein once, DNA omitted. The sample totals fewer than 6,500 distinct CDR3 sequences. The data also belong to a second study, concerning T cell repertoires in aging, cancer and after chemotherapy.

Source material: peripheral blood. These receptors were collected from a human donor in good health. CDR3s include the opening cysteine and the closing phenylalanine or tryptophan. Size tells how often a clone was seen (once, few, many) or the class of an expanded clone, and some rows leave it out.

>large|TRBJ2-2|TRBV29-1
CSVGKTANTGELFF
>.|TRBJ1-2|TRBV6-5
CASSYLSGTGSGYTF
>.|TRBJ1-5|TRBV19
CATRQTLSNQPQHF
>.|TRBJ1-3|TRBV12-3/TRBV12-4
CASSLRNTIYF
>medium-sized|TRBJ2-7|TRBV19
CASSPPGGSYEQYF
>medium-sized|TRBJ1-5|TRBV18
CASCVGFNQPQHF
>.|TRBJ2-1|TRBV24-1
CATSDPTSGGAYEQFF
>medium-sized|TRBJ2-3|TRBV6-5
CASSYSSGGPGTDTQYF
>medium-sized|TRBJ2-2|TRBV27
CASSFYGTGELFF
>medium-sized|TRBJ2-3|TRBV19
CASNFTSTDTQYF
>.|TRBJ2-1|TRBV6-5
CASSYLGTSGGYNEQFF
>.|TRBJ2-7|TRBV27
CASSLNGQGYYEQYF
>.|TRBJ1-3|TRBV27
CASTGGNTIYF
>.|TRBJ2-5|TRBV6-5
CASSGGAETQYF
>medium-sized|TRBJ2-7|TRBV19
CASSSGGLPYEQYF
>.|TRBJ1-4|TRBV12-3/TRBV12-4
CASSLGAINEKLFF
>medium-sized|TRBJ2-1|TRBV11-1
CASSPDRIDEQFF
>medium-sized|TRBJ1-2|TRBV6-1
CASSEDQGSDGYTF
>.|TRBJ2-7|TRBV5-5
CASTSAGSSYEQYF
>medium-sized|TRBJ2-4|TRBV7-4
CASSLGMRCLAKNIQYF
>.|TRBJ1-6|TRBV20-1
CSARGRGNSPLHF
>.|TRBJ2-2|TRBV15
CATRNGRLAGDANTGELFF
>.|TRBJ1-5|TRBV12-3/TRBV12-4
CASSGTASSNQPQHF
>medium-sized|TRBJ2-2|TRBV6-2/TRBV6-3
CASSYGRELFF
>.|TRBJ1-3|TRBV7-2
CASSRTGVAGNTIYF
>.|TRBJ2-4|TRBV19
CASSPWAPGTKNIQYF
>.|TRBJ1-5|TRBV6-2/TRBV6-3
CASRPGLRLAGQPQHF
>.|TRBJ2-3|TRBV5-1
CASSLGWADTQYF
>medium-sized|TRBJ2-1|TRBV12-3/TRBV12-4
CASRVGLRNEQFF
>medium-sized|TRBJ2-6|TRBV19
CASSIGLGLGANVLTF
>.|TRBJ1-5|TRBV12-3/TRBV12-4
CASSDRGREDQPQHF
>medium-sized|TRBJ2-3|TRBV19
CASSPIAGGSTDTQYF
>medium-sized|TRBJ2-1|TRBV19
CASSKRDDAYNEQFF
>.|TRBJ1-2|TRBV19
CASSRQASNYGYTF
>.|TRBJ1-2|TRBV6-5
CASSPRAGTYGYTF
>.|TRBJ1-2|TRBV19
CASSISTGRMAYGYTF
>.|TRBJ2-1|TRBV7-6
CASSLGEGNEQFF
>.|TRBJ2-6|TRBV7-2
CASSLAKGSGANVLTF
>.|TRBJ1-1|TRBV7-6
CASSLAAAGARKAFF
>medium-sized|TRBJ2-1|TRBV6-5
CASRHGEGLAGRNEQFF